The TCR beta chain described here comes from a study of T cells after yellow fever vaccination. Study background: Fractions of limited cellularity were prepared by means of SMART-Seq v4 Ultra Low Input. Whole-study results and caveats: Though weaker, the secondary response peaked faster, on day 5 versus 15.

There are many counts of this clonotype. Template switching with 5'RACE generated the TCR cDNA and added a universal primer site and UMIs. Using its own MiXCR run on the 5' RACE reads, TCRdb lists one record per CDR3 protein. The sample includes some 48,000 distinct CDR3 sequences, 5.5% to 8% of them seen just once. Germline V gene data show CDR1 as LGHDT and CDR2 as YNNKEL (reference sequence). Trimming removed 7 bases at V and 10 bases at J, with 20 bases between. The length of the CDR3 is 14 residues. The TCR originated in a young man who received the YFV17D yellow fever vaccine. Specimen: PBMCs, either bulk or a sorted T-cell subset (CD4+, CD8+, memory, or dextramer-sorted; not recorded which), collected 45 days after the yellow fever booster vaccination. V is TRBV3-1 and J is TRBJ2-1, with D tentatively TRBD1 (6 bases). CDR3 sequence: CASTKDRIRREQFF. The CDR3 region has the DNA TGTGCCAGCACCAAGGACAGAATCAGGCGGGAGCAGTTCTTC.